The rows below give T cell receptor beta chains drawn from one sample of a study of blood T cell repertoires in COVID-19. TCRdb's table, derived via immunoSEQ multiplex PCR, lists solely in-frame clones and lacks some. Altogether about 250,000 clones are present, 70% to 90% being singletons, with the ten largest covering 0.87%. Sequencing was performed on peripheral blood. These TCRs come from a human donor with COVID-19, enrolled during active disease. The donor label of this sample is uncertain. CDR3s include the opening cysteine and the closing phenylalanine or tryptophan. Fields, in order: V gene, D gene, clone size, CDR3 length, J gene, CDR3 protein, CDR3 DNA. D genes are given only for firm matches. Size values are once, few and many counts, or a class for expanded clones, and some rows have none.

v_call: TRBV28; d_call: -; clone_size: -; cdr3_length: 13; j_call: TRBJ1-6; cdr3_aa: CASSLKGFEPLHF; cdr3_nt: TGTGCCAGCAGTTTAAAGGGGTTCGAACCCCTCCACTTT
v_call: TRBV11-2; d_call: -; clone_size: -; cdr3_length: 15; j_call: TRBJ1-6; cdr3_aa: CASSWSWFGGSPLHF; cdr3_nt: TGTGCCAGCAGCTGGTCCTGGTTCGGGGGGTCACCCCTCCACTTT
v_call: TRBV6-5; d_call: -; clone_size: -; cdr3_length: 15; j_call: TRBJ2-1; cdr3_aa: CASSGRGISYNEQFF; cdr3_nt: TGTGCCAGCAGCGGTCGGGGAATTTCCTACAATGAGCAGTTCTTC
v_call: TRBV12-3/TRBV12-4; d_call: -; clone_size: once; cdr3_length: 13; j_call: TRBJ2-5; cdr3_aa: CASSFKAVETQYF; cdr3_nt: TGTGCCAGCAGTTTTAAGGCGGTGGAGACCCAGTACTTC
v_call: TRBV9; d_call: -; clone_size: -; cdr3_length: 15; j_call: TRBJ2-3; cdr3_aa: CASSVTSGPLDTQYF; cdr3_nt: TGTGCCAGCAGCGTGACCAGCGGACCACTAGATACGCAGTATTTT
v_call: TRBV7-2; d_call: TRBD2; clone_size: -; cdr3_length: 15; j_call: TRBJ2-3; cdr3_aa: CASSLPGGDEDTQYF; cdr3_nt: TGTGCCAGCAGCCTCCCGGGGGGAGATGAGGATACGCAGTATTTT
v_call: TRBV19; d_call: -; clone_size: -; cdr3_length: 15; j_call: TRBJ2-3; cdr3_aa: CASSEGYYGTDTQYF; cdr3_nt: TGTGCCAGTAGTGAGGGCTATTACGGCACAGATACGCAGTATTTT
v_call: TRBV5-1; d_call: -; clone_size: few; cdr3_length: 15; j_call: TRBJ2-7; cdr3_aa: CASSLGLGSAYEQYF; cdr3_nt: TGCGCCAGCAGCCTCGGGCTGGGGAGCGCCTACGAGCAGTACTTC
v_call: TRBV4-1; d_call: TRBD1; clone_size: -; cdr3_length: 14; j_call: TRBJ1-2; cdr3_aa: CASSAAQGNYGYTF; cdr3_nt: TGCGCCAGCAGTGCGGCACAGGGGAACTATGGCTACACCTTC
v_call: TRBV28; d_call: TRBD1; clone_size: -; cdr3_length: 13; j_call: TRBJ1-2; cdr3_aa: CASSLNRGRGYTF; cdr3_nt: TGTGCCAGCAGTCTCAACAGGGGTCGTGGCTACACCTTC
v_call: TRBV30; d_call: TRBD1; clone_size: -; cdr3_length: 16; j_call: TRBJ1-5; cdr3_aa: CAWSVAGDRGHGPQHF; cdr3_nt: TGTGCCTGGAGTGTAGCCGGGGACAGGGGGCATGGGCCCCAGCATTTT
v_call: TRBV7-6; d_call: -; clone_size: -; cdr3_length: 13; j_call: TRBJ2-7; cdr3_aa: CASSFGQSYEQYF; cdr3_nt: TGTGCCAGCAGCTTCGGACAGTCCTACGAGCAGTACTTC
v_call: TRBV11-2; d_call: TRBD1; clone_size: -; cdr3_length: 14; j_call: TRBJ1-1; cdr3_aa: CASSLGQGSTEAFF; cdr3_nt: TGTGCCAGCAGCTTAGGACAGGGGAGCACTGAAGCTTTCTTT
v_call: TRBV4-2; d_call: -; clone_size: -; cdr3_length: 15; j_call: TRBJ2-2; cdr3_aa: CASSQDGPNTGELFF; cdr3_nt: TGTGCCAGCAGCCAAGATGGCCCGAACACCGGGGAGCTGTTTTTT
v_call: TRBV28; d_call: TRBD1; clone_size: -; cdr3_length: 16; j_call: TRBJ1-1; cdr3_aa: CASSFSGQGRNTEAFF; cdr3_nt: TGTGCCAGCAGTTTCTCCGGACAGGGAAGGAACACTGAAGCTTTCTTT
v_call: TRBV6-6; d_call: TRBD1; clone_size: many; cdr3_length: 13; j_call: TRBJ1-1; cdr3_aa: CASSYRSTGGAFF; cdr3_nt: TGTGCCAGCAGTTACCGTAGTACAGGGGGAGCTTTCTTT
v_call: TRBV15; d_call: TRBD1; clone_size: -; cdr3_length: 15; j_call: TRBJ2-5; cdr3_aa: CATSRGTGQPETQYF; cdr3_nt: TGTGCCACCAGCAGAGGGACAGGGCAGCCGGAGACCCAGTACTTC
v_call: TRBV27; d_call: -; clone_size: -; cdr3_length: 15; j_call: TRBJ1-5; cdr3_aa: CASSLRQGINQPQHF; cdr3_nt: TGTGCCAGCAGTTTAAGGCAGGGGATAAATCAGCCCCAGCATTTT
v_call: TRBV4-1; d_call: TRBD2; clone_size: -; cdr3_length: 15; j_call: TRBJ2-1; cdr3_aa: CASSQSGTSYNEQFF; cdr3_nt: TGCGCCAGCAGCCAGTCCGGGACTAGTTACAATGAGCAGTTCTTC
v_call: TRBV11-2; d_call: TRBD1; clone_size: many; cdr3_length: 15; j_call: TRBJ2-7; cdr3_aa: CASSLNRAGGYEQYF; cdr3_nt: TGTGCCAGCAGCTTAAATCGGGCAGGGGGCTACGAGCAGTACTTC
v_call: TRBV19; d_call: -; clone_size: -; cdr3_length: 16; j_call: TRBJ2-2; cdr3_aa: CASSIGPGRNTGELFF; cdr3_nt: TGTGCCAGTAGTATAGGGCCAGGCCGGAACACCGGGGAGCTGTTTTTT
v_call: TRBV18; d_call: TRBD1; clone_size: -; cdr3_length: 13; j_call: TRBJ1-1; cdr3_aa: CASSSTGETEAFF; cdr3_nt: TGTGCCAGCTCATCGACAGGGGAAACTGAAGCTTTCTTT
v_call: TRBV7-9; d_call: -; clone_size: -; cdr3_length: 12; j_call: TRBJ2-7; cdr3_aa: CASSSIGYEQYF; cdr3_nt: TGTGCCAGCAGCTCCATCGGCTACGAGCAGTACTTC
v_call: TRBV28; d_call: -; clone_size: -; cdr3_length: 17; j_call: TRBJ1-1; cdr3_aa: CASSLPRQTFMNTEAFF; cdr3_nt: TGTGCCAGCAGTTTACCCCGACAGACATTCATGAACACTGAAGCTTTCTTT
v_call: TRBV5-6; d_call: TRBD1; clone_size: -; cdr3_length: 16; j_call: TRBJ1-4; cdr3_aa: CASSWGTGAINEKLFF; cdr3_nt: TGTGCCAGCAGCTGGGGGACAGGGGCCATAAATGAAAAACTGTTTTTT
v_call: TRBV7-9; d_call: TRBD2; clone_size: -; cdr3_length: 15; j_call: TRBJ2-1; cdr3_aa: CASSPLSSGTGEQFF; cdr3_nt: TGTGCCAGCAGCCCATTATCTAGCGGGACGGGAGAGCAGTTCTTC
v_call: TRBV12-3/TRBV12-4; d_call: -; clone_size: once; cdr3_length: 12; j_call: TRBJ2-3; cdr3_aa: CASSYSTDTQYF; cdr3_nt: TGTGCCAGCAGCTACAGCACAGATACGCAGTATTTT
v_call: TRBV29-1; d_call: TRBD1; clone_size: -; cdr3_length: 14; j_call: TRBJ1-4; cdr3_aa: CSVEGGQGREKLFF; cdr3_nt: TGCAGCGTTGAAGGGGGACAGGGGCGCGAAAAACTGTTTTTT